The 27 T cell receptor beta chains presented below share a single source sample, sequenced in a study of cytomegalovirus exposure and HLA in healthy donors. The method was immunoSEQ multiplex PCR; TCRdb's version includes in-frame clones alone and lacks a portion of them. The data show 220,000 or so clones, around 87% seen once. The specimen was PBMCs. The receptor source for this set is a woman between 18 and 29 years old in good health and CMV-seropositive.

The rearrangement joins TRBV7-9 to TRBJ1-2; weak D call: TRBD1 (6 bases). The CDR3 consists of 14 residues. Trimming pared 2 bases from V and 8 bases from J, leaving 15 bases between. Germline CDR1 reads SEHNR; CDR2 reads FQNEAQ (reference sequence). This CDR3 reads CASSLYLEGGGYTF. In DNA, the CDR3 is TGTGCCAGCAGCTTATATCTTGAAGGGGGAGGCTACACCTTC.

As DNA, the CDR3 is TGTGCCAGCTCACCAGGGACAGGGAACTATGGCTACACCTTC. Translating it yields CASSPGTGNYGYTF. This rearrangement joins TRBV18 to TRBJ1-2; 9 bases line up with TRBD1. Germline CDR1 reads KGHSH; CDR2 reads LQKENI. The CDR3 loop spans 14 amino acids. The junction had 0 bases not matched to a gene; V was cut back by 2 bases and J by 2 bases.

This clone was seen just once. The genes are TRBV28 and TRBJ2-3, with 10 bases identical to TRBD2. The CDR3 has 21 residues. The trim removed 7 bases at V and 1 base at J, leaving 23 bases unmatched. Germline V gene lookup returns CDR1 MDHEN and CDR2 SYDVKM. CDR3 DNA sequence: TGTGCCAGCACCCTAGCGCAGGGGAGCCTAGCGGGAGTGATAGGCACAGATACGCAGTATTTT. Its protein is CASTLAQGSLAGVIGTDTQYF.

This chain joins TRBV2 and TRBJ2-5; TRBD2 matches 8 bases. The CDR3 has 14 residues. CDR1 SNHLY and CDR2 FYNNEI come from the germline V gene. J was trimmed by 2 bases and V by 6 bases; bases with no gene match: 5. CDR3 DNA sequence: TGTGCCAGCAGGGCCCGGGGGGGGCAAGAGACCCAGTACTTC. This gives the protein CASRARGGQETQYF.

This chain joins TRBV27 and TRBJ1-4; 7 positions agree with TRBD1. The V and J ends lost 5 bases and 5 bases, in that order; junction bases with no gene match: 8. The CDR3 is made up of 15 amino acids. The V gene's germline CDR1 is MNHEY and CDR2 SMNVEV (reference sequence). In nucleotides, the CDR3 is TGTGCCAGCAGTCCTCGACAGGGACAAAATGAAAAACTGTTTTTT. Protein: CASSPRQGQNEKLFF. The full variable domain, its missing parts supplied by reference TRBV27 and TRBJ1-4, is EAQVTQNPRYLITVTGKKLTVTCSQNMNHEYMSWYRQDPGLGLRQIYYSMNVEVTDKGDVPEGYKVSRKEKRNFPLILESPSPNQTSLYFCASSPRQGQNEKLFFGSGTQLSVL.

The V and J genes are TRBV29-1 and TRBJ2-5; D is possibly TRBD2 (5 bases). The germline V gene encodes CDR1 SQVTM and CDR2 ANQGSEA. The CDR3 covers 13 residues. V was trimmed by 8 bases and J by 5 bases, leaving 18 bases between them. CDR3 region: CSTRTPTGETQYF. CDR3 in DNA: TGCAGCACTCGGACTCCCACCGGGGAGACCCAGTACTTC.

The V and J genes are TRBV28 and TRBJ1-2, with D unresolved. This CDR3 is 14 amino acids long. Deletions cut 4 bases from V and 4 bases from J, with 13 bases between. Germline CDR1 and CDR2: MDHEN and SYDVKM. DNA of the CDR3: TGTGCCAGCAGTTCCCAGGAAGGGAGCTATGGCTACACCTTC. As protein: CASSSQEGSYGYTF.

The rearrangement uses TRBV15 and TRBJ2-5, with D maybe TRBD1 (5 bases). Germline V gene lookup returns CDR1 LNHNV and CDR2 YYDKDF (reference sequence). V was pared by 1 base and J by 5 bases, with 17 bases between. CDR3 length: 16 residues. CDR3 residues: CATSRVTGRVEETQYF. For the CDR3, the DNA is TGTGCCACCAGCAGAGTAACCGGCAGGGTAGAGGAGACCCAGTACTTC. The full variable domain, with the rest looked up from reference TRBV15 and TRBJ2-5, is DAMVIQNPRYQVTQFGKPVTLSCSQTLNHNVMYWYQQKSSQAPKLLFHYYDKDFNNEADTPDNFQSRRPNTSFCFLDIRSPGLGDTAMYLCATSRVTGRVEETQYFGPGTRLLVL.

The V call is TRBV14, the J call TRBJ2-2; TRBD1 matches at 10 bases. The J segment lost 4 bases and the V segment lost 4 bases, leaving 3 bases of the junction unmatched. This CDR3 comprises 15 residues. Germline V gene data show CDR1 as SGHDN and CDR2 as FVKESK. Here the CDR3 DNA reads TGTGCCAGCAGCCGAGGACAGGGGGGCACCGGGGAGCTGTTTTTT. Protein sequence: CASSRGQGGTGELFF.

V gene TRBV6-5 combines with J gene TRBJ1-1; possible D gene TRBD1, 5 bases. The CDR3 contains 13 residues. Trimming took 7 bases from V and 4 from J, leaving 13 bases between them. From germline, CDR1 is MNHEY and CDR2 SVGAGI. CDR3 sequence (DNA): TGTGCCAGCAAGGCAGGGATGACCACTGAAGCTTTCTTT. Its protein product is CASKAGMTTEAFF.

The chain links TRBV27 to TRBJ1-1; D call uncertain. The CDR3 sequence is 14 residues long. Trimming pared 3 bases from V and 0 bases from J, leaving 8 bases between. The germline V gene encodes CDR1 MNHEY and CDR2 SMNVEV (reference sequence). The CDR3 region is CASSLAGLNTEAFF. The CDR3 nucleotides are TGTGCCAGCAGTTTGGCCGGGTTGAACACTGAAGCTTTCTTT.

V usage is TRBV7-9 and J usage is TRBJ1-2; a possible D gene is TRBD1 (6 bases). This CDR3 comprises 15 residues. The ends were cut back, 4 bases at V and 5 bases at J, with 17 bases in the middle. CDR1 and CDR2 (germline): SEHNR, FQNEAQ (reference sequence). The DNA of the CDR3 is TGTGCCAGCAGCTCCCTAGAGACAGGTGGATATGGCTACACCTTC. This codes for CASSSLETGGYGYTF.

The rearrangement links TRBV7-3 to TRBJ1-5, with 9 bases aligning to TRBD1. CDR1 and CDR2 (germline): SGHTA, FQGTGA. Germline trimming cut 0 bases from V and 6 bases from J; bases unmatched to any gene: 6. CDR3 length equals 16 residues. The CDR3 region is CASSLTGDRGIQPQHF. CDR3 coding DNA: TGTGCCAGCAGCTTAACGGGAGACAGGGGGATTCAGCCCCAGCATTTT.

The rearrangement links TRBV10-1 to TRBJ2-3; 8 nucleotides align to TRBD2. V lost 6 bases, J lost 0 bases, and 5 bases stayed unmatched. This CDR3 is built from 15 residues. Germline CDR1 reads WNHNN; CDR2 reads SYGVQD (reference sequence). The CDR3 coding sequence is TGCGCCAGCAGCCCACTAGCGGCCAGCACAGATACGCAGTATTTT. Protein product: CASSPLAASTDTQYF.

V and J are TRBV27 and TRBJ1-5; tentatively, D is TRBD1 (5 bases). V shed 5 bases and J shed 0 bases, with 11 bases lying between them. The CDR3 is 15 residues long. Germline values: CDR1 MNHEY, CDR2 SMNVEV (reference sequence). In DNA, the CDR3 is TGTGCCAGCAGTCCAGGGATCTATAGCAATCAGCCCCAGCATTTT. Translation gives CASSPGIYSNQPQHF.

J is TRBJ2-7 and V is TRBV4-1; 9 bases map to TRBD1. With V trimmed by 0 bases and J by 6 bases, 3 bases remained unmatched. CDR1 and CDR2 from the germline V gene are MGHRA and YSYEKL. The CDR3 is 14 amino acids. CDR3 in DNA: TGCGCCAGCAGCCAAGAGTGGACAGGGGTCGAGCAGTACTTC. Protein product: CASSQEWTGVEQYF.

The chain combines TRBV1 with TRBJ2-1; the table's D gene call, TRBD1, was not cross checked with the DNA. TRBV1 is deemed a pseudogene. This CDR3 has 15 amino acids. The CDR3 is CTSSQEGGSYNEQFF. The DNA for the CDR3 is TGCACCAGCAGCCAAGAAGGGGGCTCCTACAATGAGCAGTTCTTC.

This clone was recorded a few times. J is TRBJ2-7 and V is TRBV9; 10 nucleotides match TRBD2. The CDR3 totals 15 residues. With 3 bases clipped from V and 3 bases from J, the junction kept 6 bases outside the gene matches. The V gene's germline CDR1 is SGDLS and CDR2 YYNGEE. The CDR3 sequence: CASSEDASGSYEQYF. The CDR3 region has the DNA TGTGCCAGCAGCGAGGACGCTAGCGGGAGCTACGAGCAGTACTTC.

The chain is built from TRBV27 and TRBJ2-1; 12 bases map to TRBD1. The trim removed 0 bases at V and 7 bases at J, leaving 4 bases unmatched. Germline V CDR1 and CDR2: MNHEY, SMNVEV (reference sequence). The CDR3 extends over 16 amino acids. The CDR3 coding sequence is TGTGCCAGCAGTTTATCCGGGACAGGGGGCTGGAATGAGCAGTTCTTC. Its protein is CASSLSGTGGWNEQFF.

V usage is TRBV14 and J usage is TRBJ1-1, with a weak D call TRBD1 (6 bases). Trimming took 6 bases from V and 6 from J, leaving 23 bases between them. CDR1 is SGHDN and CDR2 is FVKESK in the germline V gene. This CDR3 is built from 16 residues. This chain's CDR3 is CASSRLRGPRGAEAFF. The CDR3 nucleotides read TGTGCCAGCAGTCGACTCAGGGGACCCCGGGGCGCTGAAGCTTTCTTT.

The rearrangement uses TRBV9 and TRBJ2-3; a weak D match, TRBD1 (6 bases). This CDR3 has 15 amino acids. Germline V gene lookup returns CDR1 SGDLS and CDR2 YYNGEE. V gave up 4 bases and J gave up 1 base, with 13 bases separating them. In nucleotides, the CDR3 is TGTGCCAGCAGCCTCGACCGACAGGGCACAGATACGCAGTATTTT. This sequence encodes CASSLDRQGTDTQYF.

The V and J genes are TRBV4-2 and TRBJ2-7; TRBD2 agrees at 9 bases. Germline-derived CDR1 and CDR2 are LGHNA and YNFKEQ. The junction had 9 bases not matched to a gene; V was cut back by 1 base and J by 2 bases. This CDR3 region has 17 residues. The CDR3 nucleotides read TGTGCCAGCAGCCAAGTCGGTGGGGCTAGCGGGGCCTACGAGCAGTACTTC. Protein sequence: CASSQVGGASGAYEQYF.

The rearrangement uses TRBV28 and TRBJ1-1; D possibly corresponds to TRBD1 (6 bases). V was pared by 2 bases and J by 4 bases, with 11 bases between. The CDR3 has 14 residues. From germline, CDR1 is MDHEN and CDR2 SYDVKM. Here the CDR3 DNA reads TGTGCCAGCAGTTTAACGCAGGGGAGCACTGAAGCTTTCTTT. Its protein is CASSLTQGSTEAFF.

The CDR3 DNA reads as TGTGCCAGCAGTTCCTCCCCCGCGGGGTCGAACGAGCAGTACTTC. This gives the protein CASSSSPAGSNEQYF. The V and J genes are TRBV28 and TRBJ2-7, with a tentative D call TRBD2 (6 bases). With 4 bases removed from V and 5 bases from J, the gap between germline ends came to 18 bases. The CDR3 is 15 amino acids. Germline CDR1 reads MDHEN; CDR2 reads SYDVKM.

The chain employs TRBV4-1 and TRBJ2-7; weak D call: TRBD1 (5 bases). The CDR3 spans 12 residues. The ends were cut back, 4 bases at V and 5 bases at J, with 9 bases in the middle. Germline CDR1 is MGHRA and CDR2 is YSYEKL. CDR3 DNA: TGCGCCAGCAGCCCAGGGCACGACGAGCAGTACTTC. The encoded protein is CASSPGHDEQYF.

CDR3 residues: CAWSGGDREQFF. The CDR3 nucleotides read TGTGCCTGGAGTGGGGGGGACCGTGAGCAGTTCTTC. V usage is TRBV30 and J usage is TRBJ2-1, with a weak D call TRBD2 (6 bases). The CDR3 has 12 amino acids. V lost 1 base, J lost 9 bases, and 10 bases lay in between. CDR1 is GTSNPN and CDR2 is SVGIG in the germline V gene (reference sequence). Combining the CDR3 with reference TRBV30 and TRBJ2-1 gives the whole variable domain SQTIHQWPATLVQPVGSPLSLECTVEGTSNPNLYWYRQAAGRGLQLLFYSVGIGQISSEVPQNLSASRPQDRQFILSSKKLLLSDSGFYLCAWSGGDREQFFGPGTRLTVL.

CDR3 bases: TGCGCCAGCAGCCAAGATACGGGGACAGGGCAGCCCCCTAACTATGGCTACACCTTC. This codes for CASSQDTGTGQPPNYGYTF. The chain has TRBV4-1 and TRBJ1-2; 9 nucleotides line up with TRBD1. Germline CDR1 reads MGHRA; CDR2 reads YSYEKL. CDR3 length: 19 amino acids. With V trimmed by 0 bases and J by 0 bases, 11 bases remained unmatched.